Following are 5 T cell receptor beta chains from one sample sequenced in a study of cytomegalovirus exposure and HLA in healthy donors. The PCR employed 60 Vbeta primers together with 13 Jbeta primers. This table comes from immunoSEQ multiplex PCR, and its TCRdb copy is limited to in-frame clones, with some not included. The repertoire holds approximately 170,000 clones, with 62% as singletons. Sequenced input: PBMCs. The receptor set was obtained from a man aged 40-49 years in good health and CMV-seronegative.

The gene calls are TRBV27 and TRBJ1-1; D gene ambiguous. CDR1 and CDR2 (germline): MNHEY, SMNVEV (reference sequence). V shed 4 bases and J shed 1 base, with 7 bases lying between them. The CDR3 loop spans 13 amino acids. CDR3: CASSSVRNTEAFF. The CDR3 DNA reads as TGTGCCAGCAGTTCGGTACGGAACACTGAAGCTTTCTTT.

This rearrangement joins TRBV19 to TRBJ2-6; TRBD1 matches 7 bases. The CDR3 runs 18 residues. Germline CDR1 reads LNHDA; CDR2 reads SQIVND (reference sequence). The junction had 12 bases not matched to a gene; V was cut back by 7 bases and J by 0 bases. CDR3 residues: CASNTQGLLSSGANVLTF. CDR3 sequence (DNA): TGTGCCAGTAATACACAGGGGCTTCTATCCTCTGGGGCCAACGTCCTGACTTTC.

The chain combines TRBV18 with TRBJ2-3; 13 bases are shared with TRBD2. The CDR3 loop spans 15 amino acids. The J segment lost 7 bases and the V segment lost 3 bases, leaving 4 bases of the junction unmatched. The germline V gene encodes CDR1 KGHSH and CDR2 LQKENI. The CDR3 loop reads CASSPTSGGLHTQYF. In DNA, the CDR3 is TGTGCCAGCTCACCGACTAGCGGGGGGCTACATACGCAGTATTTT.

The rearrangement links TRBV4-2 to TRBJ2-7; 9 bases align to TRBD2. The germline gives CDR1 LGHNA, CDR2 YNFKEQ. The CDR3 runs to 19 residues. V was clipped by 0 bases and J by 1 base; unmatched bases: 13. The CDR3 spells CASSQDFSASGDFSYEQYF. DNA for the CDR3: TGTGCCAGCAGCCAAGATTTTAGCGCTAGCGGGGATTTTTCCTACGAGCAGTACTTC.

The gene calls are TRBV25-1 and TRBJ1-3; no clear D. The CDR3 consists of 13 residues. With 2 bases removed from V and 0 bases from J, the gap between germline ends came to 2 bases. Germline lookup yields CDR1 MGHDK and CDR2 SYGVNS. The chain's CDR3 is CASSELSGNTIYF. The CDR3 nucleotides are TGTGCCAGCAGTGAACTCTCTGGAAACACCATATATTTT.